Following are 3 T cell receptor beta chains from one sample sequenced in a study of early T cells in non-severe SARS-CoV-2 infection. TCRdb analysed the 5' RACE reads with MiXCR anew, one entry per CDR3 protein. The sample yields tens of thousands of distinct CDR3 sequences, approximately 13% seen once. Sequenced: whole blood. These receptors were collected from an adult who was a healthcare worker with PCR-confirmed SARS-CoV-2 infection or an uninfected control (not recorded which).

The rearrangement links TRBV15 to TRBJ2-1, with 8 bases aligning to TRBD1. CDR1 is LNHNV and CDR2 is YYDKDF in the germline V gene (reference sequence). Unmatched junction bases numbered 7, after V lost 3 bases and J lost 6 bases. CDR3 length: 15 residues. The CDR3 DNA is TGTGCCACCAGCAGCGGGACAGGACGCGTCAATGAGCAGTTCTTC. Its protein product is CATSSGTGRVNEQFF.

This clonotype has only one observation. V and J are TRBV19 and TRBJ1-4; TRBD1 agrees at 8 bases. Unmatched junction bases numbered 6, after V lost 5 bases and J lost 1 base. The CDR3 consists of 16 residues. Germline V gives CDR1 LNHDA, CDR2 SQIVND (reference sequence). For the CDR3, the DNA is TGTGCCAGTAGTCCTACGGACAGGGAAACTAATGAAAAACTGTTTTTT. Its protein is CASSPTDRETNEKLFF.

This clonotype showed up many times. V is TRBV20-1 and J is TRBJ2-3; D possibly corresponds to TRBD2 (5 bases). V was cut by 3 bases and J by 4 bases, with 11 bases left in between. The germline V gene encodes CDR1 DFQATT and CDR2 SNEGSKA (reference sequence). The CDR3 extends over 13 amino acids. The CDR3 region is CSASPGNPDTQYF. In DNA, the CDR3 is TGCAGTGCTAGTCCCGGGAACCCAGATACGCAGTATTTT.